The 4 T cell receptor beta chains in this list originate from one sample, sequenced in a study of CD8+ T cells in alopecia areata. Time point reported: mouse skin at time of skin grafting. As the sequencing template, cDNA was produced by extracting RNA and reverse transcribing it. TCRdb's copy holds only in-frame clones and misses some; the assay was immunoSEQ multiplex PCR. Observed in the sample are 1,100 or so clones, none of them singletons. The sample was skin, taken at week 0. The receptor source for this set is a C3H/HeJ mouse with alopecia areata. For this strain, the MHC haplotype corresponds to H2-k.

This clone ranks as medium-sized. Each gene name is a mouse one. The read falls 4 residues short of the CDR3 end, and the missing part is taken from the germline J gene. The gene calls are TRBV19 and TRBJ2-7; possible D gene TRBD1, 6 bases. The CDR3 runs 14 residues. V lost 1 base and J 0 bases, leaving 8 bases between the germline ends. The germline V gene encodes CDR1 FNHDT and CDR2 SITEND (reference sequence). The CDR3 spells CASSIQGFSYEQYF. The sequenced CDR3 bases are TGTGCCAGCAGTATACAGGGGTTCTCCTAT.

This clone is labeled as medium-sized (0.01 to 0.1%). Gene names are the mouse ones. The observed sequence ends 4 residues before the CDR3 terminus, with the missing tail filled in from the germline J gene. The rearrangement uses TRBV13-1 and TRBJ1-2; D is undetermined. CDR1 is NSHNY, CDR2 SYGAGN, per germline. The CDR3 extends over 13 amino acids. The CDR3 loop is CASSDAGWGDYTF. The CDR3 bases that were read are TGTGCCAGCAGTGATGCAGGCTGGGGC.

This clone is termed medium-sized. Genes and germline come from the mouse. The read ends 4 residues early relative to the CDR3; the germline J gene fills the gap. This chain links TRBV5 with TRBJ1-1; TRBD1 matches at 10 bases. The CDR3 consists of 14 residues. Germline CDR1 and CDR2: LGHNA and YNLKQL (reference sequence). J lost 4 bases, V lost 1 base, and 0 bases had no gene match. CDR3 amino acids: CASSQGDRGTEVFF. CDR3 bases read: TGTGCCAGCAGCCAAGGGGACAGGGGCACA.

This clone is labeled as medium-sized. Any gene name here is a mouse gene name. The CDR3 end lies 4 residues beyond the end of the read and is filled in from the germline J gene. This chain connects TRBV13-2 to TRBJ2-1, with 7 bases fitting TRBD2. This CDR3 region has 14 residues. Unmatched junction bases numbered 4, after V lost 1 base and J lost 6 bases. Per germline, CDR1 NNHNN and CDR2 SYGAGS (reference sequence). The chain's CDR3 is CASGDLGVGAEQFF. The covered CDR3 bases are TGTGCCAGCGGTGATCTGGGGGTGGGTGCT.